The TCR beta chain under discussion was sequenced for a study of T cell changes during pregnancy in multiple sclerosis. The repertoire was sequenced with immunoSEQ multiplex PCR; TCRdb's copy has only in-frame clones and lacks some. The sample consists of more than 55,000 clones, less than 95% of them appearing once. Sequencing was performed on peripheral blood, taken in the third trimester of pregnancy. This TCR came from a female donor in good health, enrolled as a control in a pregnancy study.

Here the CDR3 reads CASSVIGTAYGYTF. The CDR3 region has the DNA TGTGCCAGCAGTGTGATTGGGACAGCCTATGGCTACACCTTC. This rearrangement joins TRBV28 to TRBJ1-2; 7 positions agree with TRBD1. Germline lookup yields CDR1 MDHEN and CDR2 SYDVKM. V trimming: 5 bases; J trimming: 4 bases; junction bases outside the gene matches: 7. The CDR3 is 14 residues long.